These 3 T cell receptor beta chains were sequenced from one sample in a study of T cells in localized non-small cell lung cancer. Repertoires were generated with immunoSEQ multiplex PCR, while TCRdb's copy carries only in-frame clones and drops some. The sample records 15,000 to 25,000 clones, 85% to 95% being singletons. Sequenced here: peripheral blood, sampled before any cancer treatment. These receptors were taken from a male donor older than 55 with stage I squamous cell lung carcinoma.

This chain links TRBV2 with TRBJ2-1, with 10 bases that match TRBD2. The CDR3 covers 15 residues. From germline, CDR1 is SNHLY and CDR2 FYNNEI. V gave up 1 base and J gave up 8 bases; unmatched junction bases: 5. As DNA, the CDR3 is TGTGCCAGCAGTGAAGGGCTAGCGGGAGTCGATGAGCAGTTCTTC. It specifies CASSEGLAGVDEQFF.

The J gene is TRBJ1-1, the V gene TRBV27; D is unresolved. In germline, CDR1 is MNHEY, CDR2 SMNVEV (reference sequence). Trimming removed 5 bases from V and 1 base from J, with 8 bases in between. The CDR3 length is 13 residues. In DNA form, the CDR3 reads TGTGCCAGCAGTCGGCTCACGAACACTGAAGCTTTCTTT. It encodes CASSRLTNTEAFF.

The chain employs TRBV28 and TRBJ1-2, with D uncertain. The V end was cut by 3 bases, the J end by 8 bases, with 10 bases between. Germline CDR1 reads MDHEN; CDR2 reads SYDVKM. CDR3 length: 12 amino acids. CDR3: CASSFSGRGYTF. CDR3 nucleotide sequence: TGTGCCAGCAGTTTTTCCGGCAGGGGCTACACCTTC.